This record concerns one T cell receptor (beta chain) sequence. Its antigen is undetermined. The entry originates in a study of cytomegalovirus exposure and HLA in healthy donors. PCR amplification relied on 60 Vbeta primers (plus 13 Jbeta primers). TCRdb keeps only in-frame clones here, not all; method: immunoSEQ multiplex PCR. Recorded for this sample: around 45,000 clones. The CDR3 has 13 amino acids. The ends were cut back, 4 bases at V and 4 bases at J, with 11 bases in the middle. Germline CDR1 and CDR2: SGDLS and YYNGEE. Study conclusions and caveats: A missense variant in DCLRE1C was later tied to TCR beta V- and J-gene trimming. It emerged from a later analysis that several of the most significant clusters appeared to be linked to common viral pathogens.

The chain links TRBV9 to TRBJ1-2, with D perhaps matching TRBD1 (6 bases). The sample taken for sequencing was PBMCs. This sequence was found in a woman aged 30 to 39 in good health and CMV-seronegative. The CDR3 DNA follows: TGTGCCAGCAGCCCTAGGACAGTCTATGGCTACACCTTC. Its protein is CASSPRTVYGYTF. The full variable domain, its missing parts supplied by reference TRBV9 and TRBJ1-2, is DSGVTQTPKHLITATGQRVTLRCSPRSGDLSVYWYQQSLDQGLQFLIQYYNGEERAKGNILERFSAQQFPDLHSELNLSSLELGDSALYFCASSPRTVYGYTFGSGTRLTVV.